Described below is a single T cell receptor beta chain sequence and its context. Antigen: not known. This specimen comes from a study of T cells expressing NK-cell markers. Turning to the study itself: It was from sorted CD3+CD56+NKG2C+, CD3+CD56+NKG2C- and CD3+CD56-NKG2C+ T cells that TCR beta repertoires came. The study, taken as a whole, reports: A range of about 1.0-7.5% of CD8+ T cells consisted of dominant NKG2C+ clonotypes in more than five donors. Where a few donors were concerned, these clonotypes also led the CD3+CD56-NKG2C+ fraction.

The CDR3 runs 11 residues. For TCR beta, cDNA was produced by 5'RACE template switching with UMIs. Following a re-call of the 5' RACE reads, TCRdb has one entry per CDR3 protein and lacks DNA. In total, the table holds hundreds of thousands of distinct CDR3 sequences. The sequencing input was blood T cells: a sorted CD56 or NKG2C T cell subset, CD4+ or CD8+ T cells, or bulk PBMC T cells (not recorded which). The sequence was collected from a man aged 18-70 years in good health. The chain combines TRBV12-3 or TRBV12-4 with TRBJ2-5. CDR3 sequence: CASSKKETQYF.